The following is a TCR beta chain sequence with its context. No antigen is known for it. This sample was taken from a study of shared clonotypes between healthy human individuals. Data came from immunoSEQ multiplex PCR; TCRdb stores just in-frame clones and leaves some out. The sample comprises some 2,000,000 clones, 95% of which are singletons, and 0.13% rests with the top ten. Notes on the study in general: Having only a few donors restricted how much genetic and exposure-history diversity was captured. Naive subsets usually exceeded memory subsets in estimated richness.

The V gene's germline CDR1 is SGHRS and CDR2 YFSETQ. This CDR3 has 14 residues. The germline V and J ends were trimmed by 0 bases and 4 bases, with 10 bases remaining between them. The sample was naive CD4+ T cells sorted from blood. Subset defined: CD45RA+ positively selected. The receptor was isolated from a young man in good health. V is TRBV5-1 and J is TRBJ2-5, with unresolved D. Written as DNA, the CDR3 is TGCGCCAGCAGCTTGGGTAAATTAAGAGAGACCCAGTACTTC. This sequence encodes CASSLGKLRETQYF.